Following are 28 T cell receptor beta chains from one sample sequenced in a study of blood T cells in healthy people across ages. Primed by a sample-barcoded 5' primer and a J-beta primer mix, a second PCR proceeded for about 7 to 11 cycles. TCRdb itself ran the 5' RACE reads through MiXCR, one entry per CDR3 protein. The sample has more than 550,000 distinct CDR3 sequences; 22% are singletons. Sequencing was performed on blood. Receptor source: a man in his 70s in good health.

This clonotype was counted between two and nine times. The V call is TRBV7-2, the J call TRBJ2-4; D is undetermined. Looked up from germline, CDR1 is SGHTA and CDR2 is FQGNSA. The CDR3 is 16 amino acids. V was pared by 1 base and J by 3 bases, with 13 bases between. DNA of the CDR3: TGTGCCAGCAGCTTAGATGTTAGCAGCATCAAAAACATTCAGTACTTC. The encoded protein is CASSLDVSSIKNIQYF.

Concerning this clonotype: A much more abundant neighbour one base away suggests this may be a read error. CDR3 amino acids: CANSRTGDRADTQYF. The CDR3 bases are TGTGCCAACAGTCGTACTGGAGACAGGGCAGATACGCAGTATTTT. The chain is built from TRBV7-2 and TRBJ2-3; 7 bases align to TRBD1. In germline, CDR1 is SGHTA, CDR2 FQGNSA. This CDR3 is 15 amino acids long. The V and J ends lost 10 bases and 4 bases, in that order; junction bases with no gene match: 14.

This clonotype was counted ten times or more. V usage is TRBV5-1 and J usage is TRBJ2-3; 9 bases line up with TRBD2. Germline assignment: CDR1 SGHRS and CDR2 YFSETQ. After removal of 0 bases from V and 4 bases from J, the junction contained 6 bases not matched to a gene. The CDR3 consists of 16 residues. The CDR3 is CASSLALAGPPDTQYF. The CDR3, as DNA: TGCGCCAGCAGCTTGGCGCTAGCGGGGCCACCAGATACGCAGTATTTT.

This clonotype was seen a single time. V usage is TRBV28 and J usage is TRBJ2-4; 7 bases align to TRBD1. The V gene's germline CDR1 is MDHEN and CDR2 SYDVKM. The length of the CDR3 is 14 residues. The trim removed 8 bases at V and 6 bases at J, leaving 10 bases unmatched. The CDR3 DNA sequence: TGTGCCAGCCATAAGGGGGCCCGGTCAAACATTCAGTACTTC. This encodes CASHKGARSNIQYF.

This clonotype was counted between two and nine times. This chain links TRBV10-1 with TRBJ2-2; D is ambiguous. The CDR3 covers 12 residues. V dropped 2 bases and J dropped 8 bases, with 6 bases sitting between them. Germline V lookup: CDR1 WNHNN, CDR2 SYGVQD (reference sequence). Here the CDR3 reads CASSETTGELFF. For the CDR3, the DNA is TGCGCCAGCAGTGAGACTACGGGGGAGCTGTTTTTT.

For this clonotype: One end of the junction is discordant with germline, which a read error may explain. The V gene is TRBV12-3 or TRBV12-4, the J gene TRBJ1-1; 8 nucleotides match TRBD1. There are 15 residues in the CDR3. The CDR3 loop reads CTSSTKTGENTEAFF. The CDR3 DNA reads as TGTACCAGCAGTACTAAGACAGGGGAGAACACTGAAGCTTTCTTT.

This clonotype was detected only a few times. CDR3 in amino acids: CASSSPGQGKNIQYF. CDR3 in DNA: TGTGCCAGCAGTTCGCCGGGACAGGGAAAAAACATTCAGTACTTC. The chain uses TRBV6-5 and TRBJ2-4, with 9 bases matching TRBD1. Trimming took 4 bases from V and 4 from J; bases not matched to a gene: 5. The CDR3 runs to 15 residues. Germline CDR1 and CDR2: MNHEY and SVGAGI.

The chain combines TRBV12-3 or TRBV12-4 with TRBJ1-3; 8 positions agree with TRBD1. The CDR3 is 13 amino acids. J was trimmed by 3 bases and V by 6 bases; bases with no gene match: 1. The CDR3, as DNA: TGTGCCAGCAGACAGGGGGGTGGAAACACCATATATTTT. Its protein is CASRQGGGNTIYF.

This chain links TRBV5-1 with TRBJ1-4; 7 bases are shared with TRBD1. The ends lost 3 bases at V and 3 bases at J; junction bases unmatched: 5. The germline V gene has CDR1 SGHRS and CDR2 YFSETQ. The CDR3 sequence is 15 residues long. The CDR3 sequence: CASSWAGGSNEKLFF. Written as DNA, the CDR3 is TGCGCCAGCAGCTGGGCAGGGGGATCTAATGAAAAACTGTTTTTT.

Only a few counts were recorded for this clonotype. The chain employs TRBV7-9 and TRBJ1-1, with D maybe TRBD1 (5 bases). This CDR3 spans 14 amino acids. Trimming removed 1 base at V and 5 bases at J, with 11 bases between. CDR1 and CDR2 (germline): SEHNR, FQNEAQ (reference sequence). CDR3 sequence reads: CASSLVGGLTEAFF. The CDR3 nucleotides are TGTGCCAGCAGCTTAGTGGGGGGTCTGACTGAAGCTTTCTTT.

The table lists this clonotype with a few counts. The chain joins TRBV3-1 to TRBJ1-3, with D hard to call. Germline CDR1 LGHDT, CDR2 YNNKEL (reference sequence). Trimming removed 4 bases from V and 0 bases from J, with 10 bases in between. CDR3 size: 15 residues. The CDR3 reads CASSPWEGSGNTIYF. CDR3 DNA: TGTGCCAGCAGCCCCTGGGAGGGCTCTGGAAACACCATATATTTT.

This rearrangement joins TRBV12-3 or TRBV12-4 to TRBJ2-2; TRBD1 might be the D (6 bases). The CDR3 sequence is 13 residues long. Trimming took off 6 bases at V and 6 bases at J, with 11 bases between the two ends. Here the CDR3 reads CASRSRGSGELFF. In DNA form, the CDR3 reads TGTGCCAGCAGGTCCAGGGGTTCCGGGGAGCTGTTTTTT.

This rearrangement joins TRBV20-1 to TRBJ1-2; D call uncertain. V lost 2 bases, J lost 4 bases, and 8 bases lay in between. Germline assignment: CDR1 DFQATT and CDR2 SNEGSKA (reference sequence). The CDR3 consists of 12 residues. This CDR3 is CSARPRSYGYTF. The CDR3 DNA sequence: TGCAGTGCTAGACCACGCTCCTATGGCTACACCTTC.

This rearrangement joins TRBV6-5 to TRBJ2-3; 9 nucleotides match TRBD2. J gave up 0 bases and V 4 bases, and 11 bases lay outside the gene matches. This CDR3 is 18 amino acids long. Per the germline V gene, CDR1 is MNHEY and CDR2 is SVGAGI. CDR3 protein: CASSSRGASGTSTDTQYF. The DNA for the CDR3 is TGTGCCAGCAGTTCCCGCGGGGCTAGCGGGACTAGCACAGATACGCAGTATTTT.

This clonotype came up a few times. The chain is built from TRBV27 and TRBJ1-4; no clear D gene. The V gene lost 0 bases and the J gene lost 7 bases, with 12 bases spanning the gap. Germline CDR1 is MNHEY and CDR2 is SMNVEV (reference sequence). The CDR3 spans 15 residues. The CDR3 bases are TGTGCCAGCAGTTTATCAGGAGGTCCCGGTGAAAAACTGTTTTTT. This translates into CASSLSGGPGEKLFF.

The V and J genes are TRBV7-2 and TRBJ2-1; no clear D gene. V gave up 1 base and J gave up 8 bases, with 6 bases separating them. The CDR3 is 12 residues long. The germline gives CDR1 SGHTA, CDR2 FQGNSA. For the CDR3, the DNA is TGTGCCAGCAGCTTAGGTTCAGATGAGCAGTTCTTC. Amino acid sequence: CASSLGSDEQFF.

CDR3 sequence (DNA): TGTGCCAGTAGGACAGGACCTACGGGGACCCAGTACTTC. It is translated as CASRTGPTGTQYF. This rearrangement joins TRBV19 to TRBJ2-5; D is possibly TRBD1 (6 bases). V lost 6 bases and J 7 bases, leaving 15 bases between the germline ends. Germline CDR1 LNHDA, CDR2 SQIVND (reference sequence). The CDR3 runs to 13 residues.

This clonotype was counted a few times. The chain carries TRBV10-1 and TRBJ2-2, with D tentatively TRBD1 (6 bases). This CDR3 region has 15 residues. CDR1 is WNHNN and CDR2 is SYGVQD in the germline V gene (reference sequence). Trimming removed 0 bases at V and 7 bases at J, with 12 bases between. The CDR3 nucleotides are TGCGCCAGCAGTGAGTCGCCACAGGGAATCGGGGAGCTGTTTTTT. Translation gives CASSESPQGIGELFF.

The chain has TRBV28 and TRBJ1-5, with 7 bases matching TRBD1. Germline loops: CDR1 MDHEN, CDR2 SYDVKM. This CDR3 spans 13 amino acids. Trimming removed 3 bases from V and 7 bases from J; junction bases left unmatched: 3. As DNA, the CDR3 is TGTGCCAGCAGTTTGGAGGGACAGCAGCCCCAGCATTTT. Its translation: CASSLEGQQPQHF. Filled out from reference TRBV28 and TRBJ1-5, the complete variable domain reads DVKVTQSSRYLVKRTGEKVFLECVQDMDHENMFWYRQDPGLGLRLIYFSYDVKMKEKGDIPEGYSVSREKKERFSLILESASTNQTSMYLCASSLEGQQPQHFGDGTRLSIL.

CDR3 DNA sequence: TGTGCCAGCAGTTTTCCTAGGACAGGGTGGTACATTCAGTACTTC. This translates into CASSFPRTGWYIQYF. The chain combines TRBV28 with TRBJ2-4; 8 bases line up with TRBD1. After removal of 3 bases from V and 8 bases from J, the junction contained 9 bases not matched to a gene. The length of the CDR3 is 15 residues. Germline V gene lookup returns CDR1 MDHEN and CDR2 SYDVKM. Based on the CDR3 plus reference TRBV28 and TRBJ2-4, the full variable domain is DVKVTQSSRYLVKRTGEKVFLECVQDMDHENMFWYRQDPGLGLRLIYFSYDVKMKEKGDIPEGYSVSREKKERFSLILESASTNQTSMYLCASSFPRTGWYIQYFGAGTRLSVL.

V is TRBV5-1 and J is TRBJ2-3, with 8 bases fitting TRBD1. This CDR3 contains 14 residues. Per the germline V gene, CDR1 is SGHRS and CDR2 is YFSETQ. V dropped 2 bases and J dropped 6; count of bases not matched to a gene: 5. CDR3 residues: CASSFAGGIDTQYF. The DNA for the CDR3 is TGCGCCAGCAGCTTTGCAGGGGGCATCGATACGCAGTATTTT.

This chain uses TRBV5-1 with TRBJ2-1; 9 bases align to TRBD2. There are 15 residues in the CDR3. Germline CDR1 reads SGHRS; CDR2 reads YFSETQ. Trimming removed 4 bases from V and 7 bases from J; junction bases left unmatched: 9. For the CDR3, the DNA is TGCGCCAGCAGCGTTACCGGGACTAGCAGAAATGAGCAGTTCTTC. Translated: CASSVTGTSRNEQFF.

This clonotype was picked up a small number of times. The genes are TRBV12-3 or TRBV12-4 and TRBJ2-1, with 11 bases identical to TRBD2. V gave up 1 base and J gave up 9 bases; unmatched junction bases: 5. The CDR3 runs to 15 residues. CDR3 nucleotides: TGTGCCAGCAGTTTAGGACTAGCGGGGAGGTCTGAGCAGTTCTTC. Protein sequence: CASSLGLAGRSEQFF.

The V gene is TRBV20-1, the J gene TRBJ1-1; D gene unclear. The CDR3 totals 13 residues. Trimming cost V 5 bases and J 5 bases, with 15 bases left between them. Germline values: CDR1 DFQATT, CDR2 SNEGSKA (reference sequence). The CDR3 DNA follows: TGCAGTGCTTCCCCGGGGAGGTGGACTGAAGCTTTCTTT. Amino acids: CSASPGRWTEAFF.

This clonotype was seen more than once but under ten times. The chain has TRBV29-1 and TRBJ1-1; D is undetermined. The ends were cut back, 7 bases at V and 4 bases at J, with 10 bases in the middle. CDR1 SQVTM and CDR2 ANQGSEA come from the germline V gene. The CDR3 runs 11 residues. The CDR3 DNA sequence: TGCAGCGCCCAACTGACCACTGAAGCTTTCTTT. Protein: CSAQLTTEAFF.

This clonotype turned up a few times. The rearrangement joins TRBV20-1 to TRBJ2-2, with 7 positions matching TRBD2. The junction had 7 bases not matched to a gene; V was cut back by 6 bases and J by 3 bases. The CDR3 has 14 residues. Germline CDR1 DFQATT, CDR2 SNEGSKA (reference sequence). CDR3 sequence reads: CSARLADYTGELFF. The CDR3, as DNA: TGCAGTGCAAGACTAGCAGACTACACCGGGGAGCTGTTTTTT.

The chain is built from TRBV12-3 or TRBV12-4 and TRBJ2-4; D remains unclear. This CDR3 has 14 residues. Trimming took off 1 base at V and 4 bases at J, with 8 bases between the two ends. The chain's CDR3 is CASSLERRKNIQYF. The CDR3 DNA reads TGTGCCAGCAGTTTAGAAAGACGAAAAAACATTCAGTACTTC.

This chain joins TRBV5-1 and TRBJ2-5; D might be TRBD1 (6 bases). TRBJ2-7 matches the DNA end more closely, so the J call is doubtful. The CDR3 is made up of 16 amino acids. CDR1 is SGHRS and CDR2 is YFSETQ in the germline V gene. The CDR3 sequence is CASSLGGHRTQCEQYF. DNA of the CDR3: TGCGCCAGCAGCTTGGGGGGGCACAGAACTCAGTGCGAGCAGTACTTC.